Presented here are 2 T cell receptor beta chains from one specimen sequenced in a study of blood T cell repertoires in COVID-19. Generated by immunoSEQ multiplex PCR, the TCRdb table keeps only in-frame clones and is missing some. This sample has more than 12,000 clones, with roughly 90% found just once. What was sequenced was peripheral blood. The source of these receptors is a human donor in a cohort sampled during active COVID-19.

V is TRBV9 and J is TRBJ2-2; D ambiguous. The germline V and J ends were trimmed by 0 bases and 7 bases, with 4 bases remaining between them. This CDR3 has 12 amino acids. The V gene's germline CDR1 is SGDLS and CDR2 YYNGEE. The CDR3 DNA follows: TGTGCCAGCAGCGTAGACATCGGGGAGCTGTTTTTT. This translates into CASSVDIGELFF. Filled out from reference TRBV9 and TRBJ2-2, the complete variable domain reads DSGVTQTPKHLITATGQRVTLRCSPRSGDLSVYWYQQSLDQGLQFLIQYYNGEERAKGNILERFSAQQFPDLHSELNLSSLELGDSALYFCASSVDIGELFFGEGSRLTVL.

In its sample, this clone was seen once. The junction departs from germline at one end; a sequencing error may be responsible. The chain recombines TRBV7-9 with TRBJ1-6; D may be TRBD1 (5 bases). In germline, CDR1 is SEHNR, CDR2 FQNEAQ (reference sequence). The CDR3 contains 15 residues. The CDR3 loop reads CAGSSPGGGNSPLHF. The CDR3 DNA follows: TGTGCCGGCAGCTCCCCCGGGGGTGGCAATTCACCCCTCCACTTT.